A selection of T cell receptor beta chains follows, all from one sample in a study of beta chain features in type 1 diabetes. Repertoires were generated with immunoSEQ multiplex PCR, while TCRdb's copy carries only in-frame clones and drops some. Among 500,000 to 650,000 clones listed, 9.5% to 15% were seen once. The sequencing input was naive CD4+ T cells from blood. The receptors were gathered from a man aged 25-40 years with type 1 diabetes. The CDR3 runs from the conserved cysteine through the conserved F or W. A D gene is named only where the DNA matches it firmly. Rows may omit the clone size; those that give it use once, few, many or a size class.

v_gene	d_gene	len	abundance	j_gene	CDR3nt	CDR3aa
TRBV11-3	.	14	.	TRBJ1-1	TGTGCCAGCAGCTTCGCCGCAGGGAACACTGAAGCTTTCTTT	CASSFAAGNTEAFF
TRBV7-8	.	15	few	TRBJ2-2	TGTGCCAGCAGCTTAGCGACCAGGAACACCGGGGAGCTGTTTTTT	CASSLATRNTGELFF
TRBV9	.	13	few	TRBJ1-2	TGTGCCAGCAGCGTAGTAGACGGCGGGGGCTACACCTTC	CASSVVDGGGYTF
TRBV7-9	TRBD2	15	few	TRBJ2-1	TGTGCCAGCAACCCCCGGACTAGCGGGGTTAATGAGCAGTTCTTC	CASNPRTSGVNEQFF
TRBV7-9	.	12	.	TRBJ2-1	TGTGCCAGCAGCTTAGTCGGGGGGCCATGCTTCTTC	CASSLVGGPCFF
TRBV7-2	.	15	.	TRBJ2-3	TGTGCCAGCAGCTTATTAAGGCTAGCAAGCGATACGCAGTATTTT	CASSLLRLASDTQYF
TRBV5-4	.	13	.	TRBJ1-1	TGTGCCAGCAGCAAAGGGACACCCACTGAAGCTTTCTTT	CASSKGTPTEAFF
TRBV7-9	TRBD1	14	.	TRBJ2-1	TGTGCCAGCAGCTCCGACAGGGTAGGCCATGAGCAGTTCTTC	CASSSDRVGHEQFF
TRBV9	TRBD1	14	.	TRBJ2-5	TGTGCCAGCAGCGGGGGACAGACAGGGTCGACCCAGTACTTC	CASSGGQTGSTQYF
TRBV7-2	.	13	.	TRBJ1-2	TGTGCCAGCAGCTTAGAAGGGGGGAGGCGCTACACCTTC	CASSLEGGRRYTF
TRBV6-1	.	10	few	TRBJ1-2	TGTGCCAGCAGTGAAGGGGGCTACACCTTC	CASSEGGYTF
TRBV7-9	TRBD1	14	few	TRBJ2-5	TGTGCCAGCAGCTTAGTACAGGGGGAGGAGACCCAGTACTTC	CASSLVQGEETQYF
TRBV28	TRBD2	14	few	TRBJ2-1	TGTGCCAGCAGTTTGGGGGGGTCCTACAATGAGCAGTTCTTC	CASSLGGSYNEQFF
TRBV9	TRBD1	13	.	TRBJ1-2	TGTGCCAGCAGCGGGCGACAGGGAAATGGCTACACCTTC	CASSGRQGNGYTF
TRBV2	.	12	.	TRBJ1-2	TGTGCCAGCAATCCAGGGAACTATGGCTACACCTTC	CASNPGNYGYTF
TRBV28	.	16	few	TRBJ1-4	TGTGCCAGCAGTTTAGCCGGACAGAGTCATAATGAAAAACTGTTTTTT	CASSLAGQSHNEKLFF
TRBV9	TRBD1	15	.	TRBJ2-3	TGTGCCAGCAGCGTAGGTATACAGGGGATGGATACGCAGTATTTT	CASSVGIQGMDTQYF
TRBV6-1	TRBD2	16	.	TRBJ2-1	TGTGCCAGCAGTGATCTCGGGGCGGGGGACTACAATGAGCAGTTCTTC	CASSDLGAGDYNEQFF
TRBV6-6	TRBD2	16	.	TRBJ2-3	TGTGCCAGCAGTTACACGGCTAGCGGGGGTTCTGATACGCAGTATTTT	CASSYTASGGSDTQYF
TRBV27	.	17	.	TRBJ2-5	TGTGCCAGCAGTTTATCCCCTCCCTTCGGGACGGAAGAGACCCAGTACTTC	CASSLSPPFGTEETQYF
TRBV7-9	TRBD1	17	few	TRBJ2-3	TGTGCCAGCAGCTTAGGACAGGGAAGCTTGGGCACAGATACGCAGTATTTT	CASSLGQGSLGTDTQYF
TRBV11-2	TRBD2	14	.	TRBJ2-3	TGTGCCAGCAGCTTAGACCTAGCGGCAGATACGCAGTATTTT	CASSLDLAADTQYF
TRBV9	TRBD1	13	few	TRBJ1-2	TGTGCCAGCAGCGCCACAGGGGTTGGCGGCTACACCTTC	CASSATGVGGYTF
TRBV12-5	.	15	.	TRBJ2-1	TGTGCTAGTGGTTCGTCGGAGGGGAAGTACAATGAGCAGTTCTTC	CASGSSEGKYNEQFF
TRBV9	.	14	few	TRBJ2-7	TGTGCCAGCAGCGTAGATCTAGGAAGCTACGAGCAGTACTTC	CASSVDLGSYEQYF
TRBV28	.	15	.	TRBJ1-2	TGTGCCAGCAGTTTAAACCGGGGACTGGTCTATGGCTACACCTTC	CASSLNRGLVYGYTF
TRBV19	.	11	.	TRBJ1-2	TGTGCCAGTAGTATGAATCTCGGCTACACCTTC	CASSMNLGYTF
TRBV9	.	16	once	TRBJ2-5	TGTGCCAGCAGCGTAGCCCCGACTACCGTCCAAGAGACCCAGTACTTC	CASSVAPTTVQETQYF
TRBV19	.	12	few	TRBJ1-1	TGTGCCAGTAATCGGGCTTCCACTGAAGCTTTCTTT	CASNRASTEAFF
TRBV25-1	TRBD1	15	.	TRBJ1-2	TGTGCCAGCAGTGAATTCGGGACAGGCAAATATGGCTACACCTTC	CASSEFGTGKYGYTF
TRBV7-2	.	13	.	TRBJ2-2	TGTGCCAGCACCGGACGCAACACCGGGGAGCTGTTTTTT	CASTGRNTGELFF
TRBV6-5	.	15	.	TRBJ2-7	TGTGCCAGCAGTTACCGTGTCGACAGCACCTACGAGCAGTACTTC	CASSYRVDSTYEQYF
TRBV27	.	17	few	TRBJ2-1	TGTGCCAGTTCCCGCCCTCAGGGGCGTTACAATTACAATGAGCAGTTCTTC	CASSRPQGRYNYNEQFF
TRBV28	.	13	many	TRBJ2-1	TGTGCCAGCCTGGGGCTGCGGGTCGATGAGCAGTTCTTC	CASLGLRVDEQFF
TRBV27	.	14	.	TRBJ1-4	TGTGCCAGCAGTCCGCGAGGTACGAACGAAAAACTGTTTTTT	CASSPRGTNEKLFF
TRBV4-3	.	15	few	TRBJ2-7	TGCGCCAGCAGCCAAGTAACGGGGCCCTTCTACGAGCAGTACTTC	CASSQVTGPFYEQYF
TRBV29-1	.	14	.	TRBJ1-4	TGCAGCGTTACGAGGGGGACGACTAATGAAAAACTGTTTTTT	CSVTRGTTNEKLFF
TRBV29-1	.	13	.	TRBJ1-2	TGCAGCGTTGAATGGGCAGGAATATATGGCTACACCTTC	CSVEWAGIYGYTF
TRBV19	.	14	.	TRBJ1-4	TGTGCCAGTATGGATGGAACAACTAATGAAAAACTGTTTTTT	CASMDGTTNEKLFF
TRBV4-3	.	16	.	TRBJ2-3	TGCGCCAGCAGCCGGAATCCGCCGACAGTGGGAGATACGCAGTATTTT	CASSRNPPTVGDTQYF
TRBV4-3	TRBD2	18	few	TRBJ2-7	TGCGCCAGCAGCCGAATCGCGGCCGGGACTAGCGGGGGGTACGAGCAGTACTTC	CASSRIAAGTSGGYEQYF
TRBV2	.	12	.	TRBJ2-2	TGTGCCAGCAGGGAGCACACCGGGGAGCTGTTTTTT	CASREHTGELFF
TRBV2	.	15	.	TRBJ2-2	TGTGCCAGCAGGGGGACCGCTACGAACACCGGGGAGCTGTTTTTT	CASRGTATNTGELFF
TRBV30	.	14	few	TRBJ1-3	TGTGCCTGGAGTCCACAGCACTCTGGAAACACCATATATTTT	CAWSPQHSGNTIYF
TRBV7-9	TRBD1	14	few	TRBJ2-5	TGTGCCAGCAGCCCCGGGACAGGAGGCGAGACCCAGTACTTC	CASSPGTGGETQYF
TRBV23-1	TRBD1	14	few	TRBJ2-7	TGCGCCAGCAGTCATTCGGGACAGTCCTACGAGCAGTACTTC	CASSHSGQSYEQYF
TRBV18	.	13	.	TRBJ1-5	TGTGCCAGCTCACCAGTAGGGGATCAGCCCCAGCATTTT	CASSPVGDQPQHF
TRBV18	TRBD1	17	.	TRBJ2-7	TGTGCCAGCTCACCACTCGTCGGGACAGGGGGGTCTTACGAGCAGTACTTC	CASSPLVGTGGSYEQYF